What follows are 15 T cell receptor beta chains derived from one specimen sequenced in a study of blood T cell repertoires in COVID-19. Data came from immunoSEQ multiplex PCR; TCRdb stores just in-frame clones and leaves some out. The sample yields approximately 68,000 clones, roughly 91% seen once. The sample comprised peripheral blood. The receptors stem from a man between 45 and 60 years old with active COVID-19.

This chain uses TRBV6-5 with TRBJ2-1, with D tentatively TRBD2 (5 bases). CDR3 length: 14 residues. Trimming cost V 6 bases and J 9 bases, with 18 bases left between them. The germline gives CDR1 MNHEY, CDR2 SVGAGI. The CDR3 DNA sequence: TGTGCCAGCAGCTCGAAACCCGGGGTTGCTGAGCAGTTCTTC. Translated: CASSSKPGVAEQFF.

This clone has more than one count but fewer than ten. The J gene is TRBJ2-1, the V gene TRBV9, with D possibly TRBD1 on 5 matching bases. Trimming cost V 0 bases and J 1 base, with 14 bases left between them. The CDR3 is 17 amino acids. Germline V lookup: CDR1 SGDLS, CDR2 YYNGEE. The CDR3 DNA reads as TGTGCCAGCAGCGTAGTAGGGGCAGGACGGTCCTACAATGAGCAGTTCTTC. It codes for CASSVVGAGRSYNEQFF.

The chain links TRBV19 to TRBJ2-2, with D tentatively TRBD2 (5 bases). CDR3 length equals 13 residues. V was pared by 6 bases and J by 3 bases, with 8 bases between. Germline CDR1 is LNHDA and CDR2 is SQIVND (reference sequence). CDR3 in DNA: TGTGCCAGTAGCCCGGGGTACACCGGGGAGCTGTTTTTT. Protein product: CASSPGYTGELFF.

V is TRBV6-5 and J is TRBJ1-6, with 7 bases that match TRBD1. This CDR3 contains 14 residues. Germline loops: CDR1 MNHEY, CDR2 SVGAGI. V trimming: 2 bases; J trimming: 8 bases; junction bases outside the gene matches: 3. CDR3 DNA: TGTGCCAGCAGTTACGACAGGGTTTATTCACCCCTCCACTTT. It codes for CASSYDRVYSPLHF.

V usage is TRBV19 and J usage is TRBJ2-1; D might be TRBD1 (6 bases). This CDR3 is built from 14 residues. V lost 3 bases and J 3 bases, leaving 9 bases between the germline ends. Germline-derived CDR1 and CDR2 are LNHDA and SQIVND (reference sequence). CDR3 bases: TGTGCCAGTAGTATGCGAGGGGGCTACAATGAGCAGTTCTTC. It codes for CASSMRGGYNEQFF.

This chain links TRBV7-3 with TRBJ2-1; maybe TRBD1 (5 bases). This CDR3 spans 15 amino acids. Germline values: CDR1 SGHTA, CDR2 FQGTGA. V lost 2 bases, J lost 5 bases, and 13 bases lay in between. The CDR3 is CASSLQGWGNNEQFF. The DNA for the CDR3 is TGTGCCAGCAGCTTACAGGGTTGGGGAAACAATGAGCAGTTCTTC.

V usage is TRBV5-1 and J usage is TRBJ1-5; TRBD1 agrees at 8 bases. The CDR3 extends over 15 amino acids. CDR1 is SGHRS and CDR2 is YFSETQ in the germline V gene. The ends lost 0 bases at V and 6 bases at J; junction bases unmatched: 5. The CDR3 loop is CASSLEGQGGQPQHF. The DNA of the CDR3 is TGCGCCAGCAGCTTGGAAGGACAGGGCGGTCAGCCCCAGCATTTT.

This clone was recorded a few times. The chain carries TRBV7-2 and TRBJ1-6, with 10 positions matching TRBD1. The germline V gene encodes CDR1 SGHTA and CDR2 FQGNSA. This CDR3 has 15 amino acids. V lost 0 bases and J lost 10; bases outside the gene matches: 3. In DNA, the CDR3 is TGTGCCAGCAGCTTAGCGACAGGGGGCGGGTCACCCCTCCACTTT. It translates to CASSLATGGGSPLHF.

This rearrangement joins TRBV19 to TRBJ2-7; maybe TRBD1 (6 bases). V was clipped by 2 bases and J by 2 bases, with 7 bases between them. This CDR3 region has 13 residues. Germline lookup yields CDR1 LNHDA and CDR2 SQIVND (reference sequence). The CDR3 is CASSIQGTYEQYF. Written as DNA, the CDR3 is TGTGCCAGTAGTATACAGGGGACCTACGAGCAGTACTTC.

In DNA form, the CDR3 reads TGTGCCATCAGTGAGTCGAGTCGCTTTACAGATACGCAGTATTTT. Translating it yields CAISESSRFTDTQYF. The J gene is TRBJ2-3, the V gene TRBV10-3; D gene unclear. V dropped 0 bases and J dropped 3 bases, with 10 bases sitting between them. The germline V gene has CDR1 ENHRY and CDR2 SYGVKD. The CDR3 is 15 amino acids.

This clone was detected only once. This chain joins TRBV29-1 and TRBJ2-7, with TRBD1 matching 10 bases. CDR1 and CDR2 from the germline V gene are SQVTM and ANQGSEA. Losses at the gene ends were 6 bases for V and 0 bases for J; bases not matched to a gene: 2. This CDR3 contains 13 residues. The CDR3 DNA follows: TGCAGCGTGGGACAGGGGACCTCCTACGAGCAGTACTTC. Translated: CSVGQGTSYEQYF.

This chain connects TRBV4-2 to TRBJ2-7; the D gene is possibly TRBD2 (5 bases). Germline-derived CDR1 and CDR2 are LGHNA and YNFKEQ. The CDR3 has 16 amino acids. Trimming removed 1 base from V and 0 bases from J, with 13 bases in between. Here the CDR3 DNA reads TGTGCCAGCAGCCAAGTATCTGGGAGTTCCTCCTACGAGCAGTACTTC. Its translation: CASSQVSGSSSYEQYF.

This chain joins TRBV6-5 and TRBJ1-4; the match to TRBD1 covers 10 bases. CDR1 and CDR2 (germline): MNHEY, SVGAGI. This CDR3 has 15 residues. V lost 6 bases to trimming and J lost 8 bases; unmatched junction nucleotides: 9. The CDR3 nucleotides are TGTGCCAGCAGCCGGGACAGGGGCCCGCTCGAAAAACTGTTTTTT. Translated: CASSRDRGPLEKLFF.

CDR3: CASRFIVQETQYF. In DNA, the CDR3 is TGTGCCAGCAGGTTCATAGTTCAAGAGACCCAGTACTTC. The V gene is TRBV7-2, the J gene TRBJ2-5; D is uncertain. CDR3 length: 13 residues. The germline V gene has CDR1 SGHTA and CDR2 FQGNSA. The V end lost 6 bases, the J end lost 2 bases, and 10 bases lay between the germline ends.

This clone has a handful of counts. The rearrangement links TRBV5-4 to TRBJ2-5, with D perhaps matching TRBD2 (6 bases). Germline V gene lookup returns CDR1 SGHNT and CDR2 YYREEE (reference sequence). The CDR3 is made up of 11 amino acids. The V gene lost 6 bases and the J gene lost 4 bases, with 7 bases spanning the gap. DNA of the CDR3: TGTGCCAGCACCGGGGGAGAGACCCAGTACTTC. Protein: CASTGGETQYF. The variable domain in full, with the rest retrieved from reference TRBV5-4 and TRBJ2-5, is ETGVTQSPTHLIKTRGQQVTLRCSSQSGHNTVSWYQQALGQGPQFIFQYYREEENGRGNFPPRFSGLQFPNYSSELNVNALELDDSALYLCASTGGETQYFGPGTRLLVL.